Given below is one TCR beta chain in context. With 5 bases removed from V and 3 bases from J, the gap between germline ends came to 11 bases. In germline, CDR1 is SNHLY, CDR2 FYNNEI. This CDR3 comprises 13 residues. The data were obtained in a study of CD8 T cells in Susac syndrome. RNA totalling 0.5 to 1 ug underwent reverse transcription with random hexamers. In TCRdb, the immunoSEQ multiplex PCR reads were re-called with MiXCR into one record per CDR3 protein. Here the sample spans about 140,000 distinct CDR3 sequences, around 95% being singletons. Purification of the CD8+ and CD4+ T cells relied on negative isolation, and TEMRA cells underwent FACS enrichment.

The TCR was taken from a human donor with multiple sclerosis. The chain has TRBV2 and TRBJ2-7; maybe TRBD1 (6 bases). The source material was CD4+ T cells from PBMCs. CDR3 region: CASSSDRLYEQYF. As DNA, the CDR3 is TGTGCCAGCAGTTCCGACAGGCTCTACGAGCAGTACTTC.